This record covers a single T cell receptor beta chain. Germline V gene data show CDR1 as SGHRS and CDR2 as YFSETQ. The CDR3 is 14 amino acids. V lost 0 bases and J lost 6, with 13 bases in between. In the naive CD8 group, cells lacked CD45RO and were positively selected for CCR7, so terminally differentiated effector memory CD45RA+ cells were left out. These data originate in a study of shared clonotypes between healthy human individuals. Data came from immunoSEQ multiplex PCR; TCRdb stores just in-frame clones and leaves some out. The sample lists about 2.1 million clones; roughly 95% were seen once.

Sequencing was done on a sample of naive CD8+ T cells from PBMCs. The chain is built from TRBV5-1 and TRBJ2-7; D is perhaps TRBD2 (5 bases). The sequence came from a man between 18 and 29 years old in good health. Some clones in this sample may be carry-over from other donors' samples. CDR3: CASSLAAGTFEQYF. The CDR3 DNA reads TGCGCCAGCAGCTTGGCGGCGGGCACTTTCGAGCAGTACTTC. Full variable domain (rest looked up from reference TRBV5-1 and TRBJ2-7): KAGVTQTPRYLIKTRGQQVTLSCSPISGHRSVSWYQQTPGQGLQFLFEYFSETQRNKGNFPGRFSGRQFSNSRSEMNVSTLELGDSALYLCASSLAAGTFEQYFGPGTRLTVT.